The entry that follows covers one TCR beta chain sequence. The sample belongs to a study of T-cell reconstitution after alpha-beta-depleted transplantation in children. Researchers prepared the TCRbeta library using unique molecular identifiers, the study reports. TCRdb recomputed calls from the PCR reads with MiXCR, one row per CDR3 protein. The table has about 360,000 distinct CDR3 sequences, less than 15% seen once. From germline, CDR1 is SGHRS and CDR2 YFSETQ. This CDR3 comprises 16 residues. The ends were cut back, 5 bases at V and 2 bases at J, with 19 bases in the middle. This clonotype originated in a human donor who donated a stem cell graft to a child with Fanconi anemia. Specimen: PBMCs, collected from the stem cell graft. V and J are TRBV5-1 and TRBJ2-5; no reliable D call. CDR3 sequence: CASRGSIAGTQETQYF. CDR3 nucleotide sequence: TGCGCCAGCAGAGGTTCGATAGCAGGAACTCAAGAGACCCAGTACTTC.